The 29 T cell receptor beta chains reported below all come from one sample, sequenced in a study of monozygotic twins with inflammatory bowel disease. TCRdb re-analyzed the 5' RACE reads; it lists each CDR3 protein once, without DNA. The sample holds 120,000 to 150,000 distinct CDR3 sequences. The sample consisted of blood. The receptors were sampled from a human donor with ulcerative colitis or Crohn's disease, or a healthy co-twin of an affected twin (not recorded which).

The V and J genes are TRBV30 and TRBJ2-7. Germline values: CDR1 GTSNPN, CDR2 SVGIG (reference sequence). The CDR3 is 14 residues long. CDR3: CAWSDGGSSYEQYF.

The chain joins TRBV7-2 to TRBJ1-2; checking the TCRdb D call of TRBD1 is not possible without DNA. The germline V gene has CDR1 SGHTA and CDR2 FQGNSA. The CDR3 runs to 15 residues. This CDR3 reads CASSAYPGTGVGYTF.

The J gene is TRBJ2-2, the V gene TRBV18. The length of the CDR3 is 15 residues. CDR1 is KGHSH and CDR2 is LQKENI in the germline V gene. CDR3 residues: CASSPPSGNTGELFF.

The chain is built from TRBV5-1 and TRBJ2-5; TCRdb lists TRBD2, though no DNA is available to test this call. The length of the CDR3 is 15 residues. Germline values: CDR1 SGHRS, CDR2 YFSETQ. CDR3 in amino acids: CASSFTTSPQETQYF.

This chain links TRBV20-1 with TRBJ1-2; with no DNA, the TCRdb D assignment of TRBD1 cannot be verified. The CDR3 length is 12 residues. Per germline, CDR1 DFQATT and CDR2 SNEGSKA (reference sequence). CDR3 loop: CSASPGEVGYTF.

The genes are TRBV29-1 and TRBJ2-2; TCRdb indicates TRBD1, and absent DNA this call remains unverified. The CDR3 sequence is 14 residues long. Looked up from germline, CDR1 is SQVTM and CDR2 is ANQGSEA. CDR3 sequence reads: CSVMGRESPGELFF.

This CDR3 reads CSARDLRRGGYGYTF. This rearrangement joins TRBV20-1 to TRBJ1-2. CDR3 length equals 15 residues. The germline V gene has CDR1 DFQATT and CDR2 SNEGSKA (reference sequence).

CDR3 sequence: CASSLGDKAEKLFF. The rearrangement joins TRBV5-4 to TRBJ1-4. Germline values: CDR1 SGHNT, CDR2 YYREEE (reference sequence). The CDR3 has 14 amino acids.

The V call is TRBV5-1, the J call TRBJ1-5. In germline, CDR1 is SGHRS, CDR2 YFSETQ. CDR3 length: 14 amino acids. The CDR3 is CASRPGSGNQPQHF.

The chain uses TRBV24-1 and TRBJ2-1; absent DNA, TCRdb's TRBD2 call cannot be checked. The CDR3 loop spans 15 amino acids. The V gene's germline CDR1 is KGHDR and CDR2 SFDVKD. CDR3 sequence: CATSGGTSEDNEQFF.

V gene TRBV2 combines with J gene TRBJ2-1; TCRdb names TRBD1, which stays unverified in the absence of DNA. Per germline, CDR1 SNHLY and CDR2 FYNNEI. The CDR3 covers 15 residues. Here the CDR3 reads CASSQFGQGIGEQFF.

The rearrangement uses TRBV19 and TRBJ1-5; the TCRdb D gene call, TRBD1, has no DNA to confirm it. The germline V gene encodes CDR1 LNHDA and CDR2 SQIVND (reference sequence). There are 14 residues in the CDR3. The CDR3 reads CASSSDSLEGPQHF. The entire variable domain, with the rest obtained from reference TRBV19 and TRBJ1-5, is as follows: DGGITQSPKYLFRKEGQNVTLSCEQNLNHDAMYWYRQDPGQGLRLIYYSQIVNDFQKGDIAEGYSVSREKKESFPLTVTSAQKNPTAFYLCASSSDSLEGPQHFGDGTRLSIL.

V and J are TRBV29-1 and TRBJ2-5; the D call of TRBD1 rests on TCRdb alone, since no DNA is present to check it. Per the germline V gene, CDR1 is SQVTM and CDR2 is ANQGSEA. The CDR3 loop spans 13 amino acids. The CDR3 spells CSVVTGRQETQYF.

The rearrangement uses TRBV6-5 and TRBJ2-1. CDR3 length: 14 amino acids. Looked up from germline, CDR1 is MNHEY and CDR2 is SVGAGI. This CDR3 reads CASSYTDSKNEQFF.

The chain recombines TRBV6-5 with TRBJ1-6. The germline V gene encodes CDR1 MNHEY and CDR2 SVGAGI. This CDR3 has 17 residues. CDR3 protein: CASSYGILSSYNSPLHF.

The J gene is TRBJ1-5, the V gene TRBV27; TCRdb indicates TRBD1, and absent DNA this call remains unverified. Looked up from germline, CDR1 is MNHEY and CDR2 is SMNVEV (reference sequence). CDR3 length: 15 amino acids. The CDR3 loop reads CASSFTPYSNQPQHF.

The chain links TRBV7-8 to TRBJ2-7; TCRdb names TRBD1, which stays unverified in the absence of DNA. Looked up from germline, CDR1 is SGHVS and CDR2 is FQNEAQ. The CDR3 runs to 16 residues. CDR3 region: CASSRIPGQGPTGQYF.

The J gene is TRBJ2-2, the V gene TRBV18. The CDR3 spans 15 residues. Germline CDR1 is KGHSH and CDR2 is LQKENI. CDR3 loop: CASSPLDRNTGELFF.

The chain joins TRBV7-9 to TRBJ2-7. Germline CDR1 reads SEHNR; CDR2 reads FQNEAQ (reference sequence). The CDR3 runs 14 residues. CDR3 sequence: CASSLAVSSYEQYF.

The chain couples TRBV5-4 to TRBJ2-3; TCRdb gives TRBD2 as the D gene, but with no DNA this cannot be confirmed. The germline V gene has CDR1 SGHNT and CDR2 YYREEE (reference sequence). The CDR3 runs to 12 residues. This chain's CDR3 is CASIKAGDTQYF.

J is TRBJ1-4 and V is TRBV5-1. Germline CDR1 SGHRS, CDR2 YFSETQ. There are 14 residues in the CDR3. The CDR3 here is CASSLGVGKEKLFF.

V and J are TRBV2 and TRBJ2-7. The germline V gene has CDR1 SNHLY and CDR2 FYNNEI. The CDR3 spans 12 residues. The CDR3 is CASRDRAYEQYF. The variable domain in full, with the rest retrieved from reference TRBV2 and TRBJ2-7, is EPEVTQTPSHQVTQMGQEVILRCVPISNHLYFYWYRQILGQKVEFLVSFYNNEISEKSEIFDDQFSVERPDGSNFTLKIRSTKLEDSAMYFCASRDRAYEQYFGPGTRLTVT.

This chain connects TRBV4-3 to TRBJ2-3. CDR3 length equals 15 residues. Per the germline V gene, CDR1 is LGHNA and CDR2 is YSLEER. CDR3 region: CASSRDGQAADTQYF.

The chain has TRBV3-1 and TRBJ2-3; the TRBD1 assignment by TCRdb is unverifiable without DNA. Germline loops: CDR1 LGHDT, CDR2 YNNKEL (reference sequence). The CDR3 extends over 15 amino acids. Here the CDR3 reads CASKLGRDPTDTQYF.

The chain links TRBV20-1 to TRBJ2-2; TCRdb selects TRBD2, and the lack of DNA leaves this call unchecked. CDR3 length: 13 amino acids. CDR1 is DFQATT and CDR2 is SNEGSKA in the germline V gene (reference sequence). This CDR3 reads CSPKRTGTGELFF.

The chain has TRBV7-8 and TRBJ1-1. Germline V gene lookup returns CDR1 SGHVS and CDR2 FQNEAQ. This CDR3 has 14 residues. CDR3 sequence reads: CASSLDTMNTEAFF.

This chain uses TRBV13 with TRBJ2-5; the TCRdb call, TRBD1, lacks DNA for checking. There are 14 residues in the CDR3. Germline CDR1 and CDR2: PRHDT and FYEKMQ (reference sequence). CDR3 region: CASSQRGLQETQYF.

The V call is TRBV2, the J call TRBJ2-2. The germline gives CDR1 SNHLY, CDR2 FYNNEI. This CDR3 region has 18 residues. This chain's CDR3 is CASSELLIRTGNTGELFF.

CDR3 sequence reads: CASSLALGVTEAFF. V usage is TRBV7-2 and J usage is TRBJ1-1; absent DNA, TCRdb's TRBD1 call cannot be checked. The CDR3 is 14 amino acids. Germline CDR1 reads SGHTA; CDR2 reads FQGNSA.